Listed below are T cell receptor beta chains from one sample, sequenced in a study of blood T cell repertoires in COVID-19. The repertoire was sequenced with immunoSEQ multiplex PCR; TCRdb's copy has only in-frame clones and lacks some. This repertoire shows roughly 190,000 clones, 80% to 85% found once; its top ten account for approximately 14%. The sequenced sample was peripheral blood. The receptors originated from a woman between 65 and 79 years old with COVID-19, enrolled during active disease. The CDR3 runs from the conserved cysteine through the conserved F or W. The order of the fields is CDR3 DNA, CDR3 protein, clone size, D gene, V gene, J gene. D genes are given only for firm matches. Clone sizes are given selectively: once, few, many, or a class where the clone is expanded.

CDR3 DNA: TGTGCCAGCAGCTTAGGGCTGTCTAGCACAGATACGCAGTATTTT
CDR3 protein: CASSLGLSSTDTQYF
clone size: .
D gene: .
V gene: TRBV11-3
J gene: TRBJ2-3

CDR3 DNA: TGTGCCAGCAGCTTATGGGGGGTTGGAATCACTGAAGCTTTCTTT
CDR3 protein: CASSLWGVGITEAFF
clone size: .
D gene: .
V gene: TRBV7-2
J gene: TRBJ1-1

CDR3 DNA: TGTGCCAGCAGCTTAGTTGAGAATTTGAACACTGAAGCTTTCTTT
CDR3 protein: CASSLVENLNTEAFF
clone size: .
D gene: .
V gene: TRBV7-9
J gene: TRBJ1-1

CDR3 DNA: TGTGCCAGCCAGGGGAATGAGCAGTTCTTC
CDR3 protein: CASQGNEQFF
clone size: .
D gene: .
V gene: TRBV28
J gene: TRBJ2-1

CDR3 DNA: TGTGCCAGCTCATACCTCGGACTGCACGCGGGGGAGCTGTTTTTT
CDR3 protein: CASSYLGLHAGELFF
clone size: .
D gene: .
V gene: TRBV18
J gene: TRBJ2-2

CDR3 DNA: TGTGCCACCTCGGGACAGGGGATGGGGACCCAGTACTTC
CDR3 protein: CATSGQGMGTQYF
clone size: .
D gene: TRBD1
V gene: TRBV27
J gene: TRBJ2-5

CDR3 DNA: TGTGCCAGCAGTTCTCGGACAGGGGGCCTGAACACTGAAGCTTTCTTT
CDR3 protein: CASSSRTGGLNTEAFF
clone size: .
D gene: TRBD1
V gene: TRBV6-5
J gene: TRBJ1-1

CDR3 DNA: TGTGCCTGGAGTAGGCCCCGGAGCGGGAGAGCGAGGGAGCAGTACTTC
CDR3 protein: CAWSRPRSGRAREQYF
clone size: .
D gene: TRBD2
V gene: TRBV30
J gene: TRBJ2-7

CDR3 DNA: TGTGCCAGCAGTGAAAAAAGTACGGGACAGGGCCCAGATACGCAGTATTTT
CDR3 protein: CASSEKSTGQGPDTQYF
clone size: .
D gene: TRBD1
V gene: TRBV6-1
J gene: TRBJ2-3

CDR3 DNA: TGTGCCAGCAGGGGGGGGACTAATTTGATCTTC
CDR3 protein: CASRGGTNLIF
clone size: .
D gene: TRBD2
V gene: TRBV6-4
J gene: TRBJ2-1

CDR3 DNA: TGTGCCAGCAGCCTGGGGGTAGCGGGAGAGTACGAGCAGTACTTC
CDR3 protein: CASSLGVAGEYEQYF
clone size: .
D gene: TRBD2
V gene: TRBV5-5
J gene: TRBJ2-7

CDR3 DNA: TGTGCCACCAGCAGGGACAGGGGTAGTGCCACCTTC
CDR3 protein: CATSRDRGSATF
clone size: .
D gene: TRBD1
V gene: TRBV15
J gene: TRBJ1-2

CDR3 DNA: TGTGCCAGCAGCCAAGTCCCTCCGGAGCGGGGGGGCAAGCGGGAGACCCAGTACTTC
CDR3 protein: CASSQVPPERGGKRETQYF
clone size: .
D gene: TRBD2
V gene: TRBV3-1/TRBV3-2
J gene: TRBJ2-5

CDR3 DNA: TGTGCCAGCAGTTACCCCAGGGGAAACTATGGCTACACCTTC
CDR3 protein: CASSYPRGNYGYTF
clone size: .
D gene: .
V gene: TRBV5-8
J gene: TRBJ1-2

CDR3 DNA: TGTGCCAGCAGTTACCGTCGGAGGGGCTATGGCTACACCTTC
CDR3 protein: CASSYRRRGYGYTF
clone size: .
D gene: .
V gene: TRBV27
J gene: TRBJ1-2

CDR3 DNA: TGTGCCAGCAGTTCAGGGTATGGGACTGAAGCTTTCTTT
CDR3 protein: CASSSGYGTEAFF
clone size: many
D gene: .
V gene: TRBV6-5
J gene: TRBJ1-1

CDR3 DNA: TGTGCCTGGAAAACCGGCTCGGACAGGGTAAAGGGAGAGCAGTTCTTC
CDR3 protein: CAWKTGSDRVKGEQFF
clone size: .
D gene: TRBD1
V gene: TRBV30
J gene: TRBJ2-1

CDR3 DNA: TGTGCCAGCAGTCCGGGGAGGACTGAAGCTTTCTTT
CDR3 protein: CASSPGRTEAFF
clone size: .
D gene: .
V gene: TRBV5-6
J gene: TRBJ1-1

CDR3 DNA: TGTGCCACCTCGACACAGGGTGGGAACACTGAAGCTTTCTTT
CDR3 protein: CATSTQGGNTEAFF
clone size: once
D gene: .
V gene: TRBV2
J gene: TRBJ1-1

CDR3 DNA: TGTGCCAGCAGTGAGGAACAGGGCAGCTATGGCTACACCTTC
CDR3 protein: CASSEEQGSYGYTF
clone size: .
D gene: .
V gene: TRBV6-1
J gene: TRBJ1-2

CDR3 DNA: TGTGCCATCAGTGAGGTTACTAGCGCAACCTACGAGCAGTACTTC
CDR3 protein: CAISEVTSATYEQYF
clone size: .
D gene: TRBD2
V gene: TRBV10-3
J gene: TRBJ2-7

CDR3 DNA: TGTGCCGTATCTTGGAGGCGGGAGGTCCAAGCCAAAAACATTCAGTACTTC
CDR3 protein: CAVSWRREVQAKNIQYF
clone size: .
D gene: TRBD2
V gene: TRBV2
J gene: TRBJ2-4

CDR3 DNA: TGTGCCAGCAGCTTCGGGGGAGTCAGGGCCAACTATGGCTACACCTTC
CDR3 protein: CASSFGGVRANYGYTF
clone size: .
D gene: .
V gene: TRBV5-4
J gene: TRBJ1-2

CDR3 DNA: TGCGCCAGCAGCCTCCAAACCTCGCGGGAGGGCCTACTCGATGAGCAGTTCTTC
CDR3 protein: CASSLQTSREGLLDEQFF
clone size: .
D gene: TRBD2
V gene: TRBV4-1
J gene: TRBJ2-1

CDR3 DNA: TGTGCCAGCAGAATGACAGTACCGAATGAAAAACTGTTTTTT
CDR3 protein: CASRMTVPNEKLFF
clone size: once
D gene: .
V gene: TRBV6-6
J gene: TRBJ1-4

CDR3 DNA: TGTGCCAGCAGTTTAAGCAGGGGTTATAACACCGGGGAGCTGTTTTTT
CDR3 protein: CASSLSRGYNTGELFF
clone size: .
D gene: .
V gene: TRBV28
J gene: TRBJ2-2

CDR3 DNA: TGCAGCGTTGGGGGACAGGGCCTCGCGAGTAGCTACACCTTC
CDR3 protein: CSVGGQGLASSYTF
clone size: few
D gene: TRBD1
V gene: TRBV29-1
J gene: TRBJ1-2

CDR3 DNA: TGTGCCAGCAATACAGGGGGCTCAAGTCAGCCCCAGCATTTT
CDR3 protein: CASNTGGSSQPQHF
clone size: .
D gene: TRBD1
V gene: TRBV2
J gene: TRBJ1-5

CDR3 DNA: TGTGCCAGCAGCGGACAGGGATACAATGAGCAGTTCTTC
CDR3 protein: CASSGQGYNEQFF
clone size: .
D gene: TRBD1
V gene: TRBV27
J gene: TRBJ2-1

CDR3 DNA: TGTGCCAGCAGCTTAGTGGGTAGCGGGCAGGAGACCCAGTACTTC
CDR3 protein: CASSLVGSGQETQYF
clone size: .
D gene: TRBD2
V gene: TRBV7-2
J gene: TRBJ2-5

CDR3 DNA: TGTGCCAGCAGTTTGGGGACAGGGGACGGAAAACTGTTTTTT
CDR3 protein: CASSLGTGDGKLFF
clone size: .
D gene: TRBD1
V gene: TRBV27
J gene: TRBJ1-4

CDR3 DNA: TGTGCCAGCAGCCAAAGTGACAGGGGGCGTCATGCTAATGAAAAACTGTTTTTT
CDR3 protein: CASSQSDRGRHANEKLFF
clone size: .
D gene: TRBD1
V gene: TRBV3-1/TRBV3-2
J gene: TRBJ1-4

CDR3 DNA: TGTGCCAGCAGCTTGACAGGGGTCAGTTTTTACAATGAGCAGTTCTTC
CDR3 protein: CASSLTGVSFYNEQFF
clone size: few
D gene: TRBD1
V gene: TRBV11-1
J gene: TRBJ2-1

CDR3 DNA: TGCGCCAGCAGCCAAGGTAGGACAGCAACTGAAGCTTTCTTT
CDR3 protein: CASSQGRTATEAFF
clone size: .
D gene: .
V gene: TRBV4-1
J gene: TRBJ1-1

CDR3 DNA: TGTGCCACCAGTGCCATAGACAGCTCTGGGGCCAACGTCCTGACTTTC
CDR3 protein: CATSAIDSSGANVLTF
clone size: once
D gene: .
V gene: TRBV24-1
J gene: TRBJ2-6

CDR3 DNA: TGTGCCAGCAGGGGGGGGGTTATGAACACTGAAGCTTTCTTT
CDR3 protein: CASRGGVMNTEAFF
clone size: .
D gene: .
V gene: TRBV28
J gene: TRBJ1-1

CDR3 DNA: TGTGCCAGCAGCTTTTCCGGGACAGGGGGAACAGATACGCAGTATTTT
CDR3 protein: CASSFSGTGGTDTQYF
clone size: .
D gene: TRBD1
V gene: TRBV11-3
J gene: TRBJ2-3

CDR3 DNA: TGTGCCAGCAGCTTTGAGGGTAACGGGGAGCTGTTTTTT
CDR3 protein: CASSFEGNGELFF
clone size: .
D gene: .
V gene: TRBV13
J gene: TRBJ2-2

CDR3 DNA: TGTGCCAGCAGTTCAGCGGGACAGGGATCCGAGCAGTACTTC
CDR3 protein: CASSSAGQGSEQYF
clone size: .
D gene: TRBD1
V gene: TRBV6-6
J gene: TRBJ2-7

CDR3 DNA: TGTGCCAGCAGGCTAGTAGCGGGAGTAGCCGGGGAGCTGTTTTTT
CDR3 protein: CASRLVAGVAGELFF
clone size: .
D gene: TRBD2
V gene: TRBV7-9
J gene: TRBJ2-2

CDR3 DNA: TGTGCCAGCAGTCACACCACGACAGCAACTTACACAGATACGCAGTATTTT
CDR3 protein: CASSHTTTATYTDTQYF
clone size: .
D gene: .
V gene: TRBV6-6
J gene: TRBJ2-3